This T cell receptor beta chain stems from a study of cytotoxic CD8 clonotypes in ibrutinib-treated CLL. Study-level information: Outcomes included roughly 24 partial and 2 complete responses; after median roughly 65 months, 14 stayed remitted and some 12 progressed.

The intended depth for sequencing was 1 in 200,000 to 1 in 1 million T cells. The data were produced by immunoSEQ multiplex PCR, yet TCRdb's version contains in-frame clones alone and is incomplete. The table lists more than 35,000 clones, 71% of them singletons. Trimming took off 3 bases at V and 4 bases at J, with 10 bases between the two ends. The CDR3 has 14 residues. Germline lookup yields CDR1 MDHEN and CDR2 SYDVKM. This chain uses TRBV28 with TRBJ1-5; unclear D gene. The receptor was isolated from a human donor with chronic lymphocytic leukemia. Material: PBMCs, obtained at disease progression, from a patient treated with ibrutinib. In DNA form, the CDR3 reads TGTGCCAGCAGTTTGGGTGGCGGTAATCAGCCCCAGCATTTT. Translating it yields CASSLGGGNQPQHF.